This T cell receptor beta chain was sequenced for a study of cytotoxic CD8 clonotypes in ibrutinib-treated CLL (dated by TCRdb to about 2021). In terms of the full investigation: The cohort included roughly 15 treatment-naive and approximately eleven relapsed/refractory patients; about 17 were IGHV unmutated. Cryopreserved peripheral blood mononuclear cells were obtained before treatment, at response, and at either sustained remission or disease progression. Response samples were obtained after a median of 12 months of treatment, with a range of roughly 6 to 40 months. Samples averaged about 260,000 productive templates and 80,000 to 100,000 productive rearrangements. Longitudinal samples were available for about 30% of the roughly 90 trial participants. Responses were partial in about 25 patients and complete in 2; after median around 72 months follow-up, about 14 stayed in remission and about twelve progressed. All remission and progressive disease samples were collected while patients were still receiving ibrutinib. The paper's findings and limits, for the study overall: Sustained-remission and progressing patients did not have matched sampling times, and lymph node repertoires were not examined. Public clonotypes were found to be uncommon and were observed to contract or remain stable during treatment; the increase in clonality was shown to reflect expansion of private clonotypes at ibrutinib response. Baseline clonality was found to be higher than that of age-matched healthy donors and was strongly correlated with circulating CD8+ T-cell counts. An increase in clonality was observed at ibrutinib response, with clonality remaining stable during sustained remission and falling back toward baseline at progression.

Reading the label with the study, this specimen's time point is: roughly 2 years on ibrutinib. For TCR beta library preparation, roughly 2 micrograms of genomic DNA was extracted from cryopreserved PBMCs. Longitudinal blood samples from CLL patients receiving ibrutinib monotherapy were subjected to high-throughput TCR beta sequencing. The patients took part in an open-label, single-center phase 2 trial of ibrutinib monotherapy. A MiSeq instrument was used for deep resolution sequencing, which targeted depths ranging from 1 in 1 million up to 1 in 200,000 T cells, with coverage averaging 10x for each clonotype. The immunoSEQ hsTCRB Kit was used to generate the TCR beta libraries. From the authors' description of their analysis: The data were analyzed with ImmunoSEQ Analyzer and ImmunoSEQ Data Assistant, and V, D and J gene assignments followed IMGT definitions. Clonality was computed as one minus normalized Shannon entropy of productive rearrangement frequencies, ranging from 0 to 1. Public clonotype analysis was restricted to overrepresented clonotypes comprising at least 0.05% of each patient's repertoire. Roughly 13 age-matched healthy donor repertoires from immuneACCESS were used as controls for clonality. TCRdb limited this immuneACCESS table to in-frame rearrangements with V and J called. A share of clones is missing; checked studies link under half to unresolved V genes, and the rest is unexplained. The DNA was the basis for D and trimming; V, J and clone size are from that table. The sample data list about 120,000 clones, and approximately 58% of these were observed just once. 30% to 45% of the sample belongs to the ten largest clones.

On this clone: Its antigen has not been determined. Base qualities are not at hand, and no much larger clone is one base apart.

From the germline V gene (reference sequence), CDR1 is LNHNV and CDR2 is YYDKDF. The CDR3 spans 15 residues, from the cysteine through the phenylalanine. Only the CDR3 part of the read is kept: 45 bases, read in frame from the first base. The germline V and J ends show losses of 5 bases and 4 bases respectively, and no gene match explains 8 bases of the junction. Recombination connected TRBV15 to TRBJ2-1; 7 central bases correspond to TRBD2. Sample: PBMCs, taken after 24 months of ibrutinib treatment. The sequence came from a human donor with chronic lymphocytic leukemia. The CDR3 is CATSWGGGPYNEQFF. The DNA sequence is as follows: TGTGCCACCAGCTGGGGCGGGGGACCTTACAATGAGCAGTTCTTC.